This passage covers 14 T cell receptor beta chains from one sample sequenced in a study of T cell responses to AZD1222 COVID-19 vaccine. Libraries were prepared by immunoSEQ multiplex PCR; TCRdb keeps only in-frame clonotypes and omits some of them. This sample has roughly 180,000 clones, with 90% found just once. The sequencing used peripheral blood, collected on day 0 of AZD1222 vaccination. These receptor sequences come from an adult in good health.

The chain employs TRBV6-5 and TRBJ1-1, with D perhaps TRBD1 (5 bases). Trimming removed 10 bases from V and 4 bases from J, with 16 bases in between. The CDR3 loop spans 13 amino acids. Germline CDR1 MNHEY, CDR2 SVGAGI. The chain's CDR3 is CATTGTPGTEAFF. The CDR3 nucleotides are TGTGCCACCACCGGGACCCCGGGCACTGAAGCTTTCTTT.

The V and J genes are TRBV7-6 and TRBJ2-3; 11 bases fit TRBD2. Germline V gene sequence: CDR1 SGHVS, CDR2 FNYEAQ. V dropped 3 bases and J dropped 6; count of bases not matched to a gene: 2. The CDR3 contains 14 residues. The CDR3, as DNA: TGTGCCAGCAGCTTGGTAGCGGGGGGGGATACGCAGTATTTT. It translates to CASSLVAGGDTQYF.

This sequence joins TRBV6-5 and TRBJ1-6; a possible D gene is TRBD1 (5 bases). The germline V gene has CDR1 MNHEY and CDR2 SVGAGI. V lost 7 bases and J lost 2, with 12 bases in between. There are 15 residues in the CDR3. CDR3 DNA sequence: TGTGCCAGCAACCCCCCAGGGCCCTATAATTCACCCCTCCACTTT. This sequence encodes CASNPPGPYNSPLHF.

This clone was seen once. The V call is TRBV3-1 (or the pseudogene TRBV3-2), the J call TRBJ2-1; D gene unclear. The CDR3 is 13 amino acids. Trimming took 4 bases from V and 5 from J, leaving 9 bases between them. Germline CDR1 and CDR2: LGHDT and YNNKEL (reference sequence). CDR3 nucleotide sequence: TGTGCCAGCAGCCCCGACACAGACAATGAGCAGTTCTTC. Its protein is CASSPDTDNEQFF.

This clone was detected only once. The chain joins TRBV5-1 to TRBJ2-2; the D gene is possibly TRBD2 (5 bases). The V end was cut by 2 bases, the J end by 4 bases, with 12 bases between. Germline CDR1 SGHRS, CDR2 YFSETQ. The CDR3 loop spans 15 amino acids. In DNA, the CDR3 is TGCGCCAGCAGCTTCCCGGTCGAGGGCACCGGGGAGCTGTTTTTT. As protein: CASSFPVEGTGELFF.

The gene calls are TRBV7-8 and TRBJ2-7, with 12 bases lining up with TRBD2. V was clipped by 1 base and J by 6 bases; unmatched bases: 7. Germline V lookup: CDR1 SGHVS, CDR2 FQNEAQ. This CDR3 is built from 16 residues. The CDR3 region has the DNA TGTGCCAGCAGCTTAGGGCTAGCGGGGGGGCTTACCGAGCAGTACTTC. Protein sequence: CASSLGLAGGLTEQYF.

The sample holds one count of this clone. This chain links TRBV3-1 (or the pseudogene TRBV3-2) with TRBJ1-1; TRBD1 might be the D (5 bases). Germline V gene sequence: CDR1 LGHDT, CDR2 YNNKEL (reference sequence). The CDR3 has 16 residues. Trimming removed 0 bases from V and 0 bases from J, with 11 bases in between. CDR3 nucleotides: TGTGCCAGCAGCCAAGATTTGGTAGGGGTGAACACTGAAGCTTTCTTT. This sequence encodes CASSQDLVGVNTEAFF.

The rearrangement links TRBV19 to TRBJ1-2; D perhaps matches TRBD1 (5 bases). CDR3 length: 13 residues. Germline-derived CDR1 and CDR2 are LNHDA and SQIVND (reference sequence). V lost 6 bases and J 4 bases, leaving 12 bases between the germline ends. In DNA form, the CDR3 reads TGTGCCAGTAGCCTTCAGGGCGCCTATGGCTACACCTTC. Translated, it gives CASSLQGAYGYTF.

This chain joins TRBV15 and TRBJ2-3; 9 bases fit TRBD2. This CDR3 contains 13 residues. The J segment lost 5 bases and the V segment lost 5 bases, leaving 2 bases of the junction unmatched. Germline CDR1 is LNHNV and CDR2 is YYDKDF (reference sequence). This chain's CDR3 is CATSRAGGDTQYF. The CDR3 bases are TGTGCCACCAGCCGAGCGGGGGGAGATACGCAGTATTTT.

The genes are TRBV5-1 and TRBJ2-5, with 10 nucleotides matching TRBD2. Germline trimming cut 1 base from V and 2 bases from J; bases unmatched to any gene: 5. This CDR3 is built from 16 residues. Germline CDR1 and CDR2: SGHRS and YFSETQ. CDR3 in amino acids: CASSLQASGGQETQYF. The DNA of the CDR3 is TGCGCCAGCAGCTTGCAGGCTAGCGGGGGACAAGAGACCCAGTACTTC.

The rearrangement uses TRBV4-3 and TRBJ2-5; 14 bases agree with TRBD2. Unmatched junction bases numbered 6, after V lost 4 bases and J lost 5 bases. The germline gives CDR1 LGHNA, CDR2 YSLEER. The length of the CDR3 is 16 residues. CDR3 region: CASSRTSGGPWETQYF. For the CDR3, the DNA is TGCGCCAGCAGCCGGACTAGCGGGGGGCCCTGGGAGACCCAGTACTTC.

The V and J genes are TRBV30 and TRBJ1-2; D is ambiguous. CDR1 and CDR2 (germline): GTSNPN, SVGIG (reference sequence). Trimming left V 2 bases short and J 4 bases short, with 8 bases between. The CDR3 runs 12 residues. The CDR3 region is CAWSSSTYGYTF. CDR3 coding DNA: TGTGCCTGGAGTAGCAGCACCTATGGCTACACCTTC.

This chain connects TRBV5-1 to TRBJ1-2, with D possibly being TRBD1 (5 bases). Germline CDR1 SGHRS, CDR2 YFSETQ. The CDR3 extends over 15 amino acids. V lost 4 bases and J lost 3, with 16 bases in between. The CDR3 nucleotides are TGCGCCAGCAGCGGGAAGGCGCGGGGGGACTATGGCTACACCTTC. This sequence encodes CASSGKARGDYGYTF.

The chain is built from TRBV9 and TRBJ2-1, with D possibly being TRBD2 (6 bases). V dropped 5 bases and J dropped 4 bases, with 10 bases sitting between them. Germline loops: CDR1 SGDLS, CDR2 YYNGEE. The CDR3 spans 13 residues. CDR3 coding DNA: TGTGCCAGCAGTAGCGGACCTTACAATGAGCAGTTCTTC. It encodes CASSSGPYNEQFF.